The source of this T cell receptor beta chain is a study of T cells in Graves' hyperthyroidism and ophthalmopathy (dated by TCRdb to between 2018 and 2021). Notes on the research overall: Peripheral blood was collected at initial diagnosis, before any treatment. TCR V-J signatures able to tell the groups apart were searched for in a discovery cohort of 90 to 100 patients, of whom around 43 had Graves' ophthalmopathy and 57 had stable Graves' hyperthyroidism. Prospective prediction of ophthalmopathy was tested in an independent validation cohort consisting of fewer than 20 hyperthyroidism patients and some 16 patients who later progressed to ophthalmopathy. The 100 discovery patients were randomly split 7:3 into training and test sets. Thyroid tissue and blood T-cell repertoires from roughly 6 Graves' hyperthyroidism patients were also compared in the study. Following sampling, methimazole starting at 30 mg daily was given to hyperthyroidism patients, and high-dose intravenous methylprednisolone was given to ophthalmopathy patients. According to the paper, TCR Vbeta CDR3 sequencing was carried out on 135 peripheral blood samples, which came from 40 to 45 ophthalmopathy, 75 to 80 hyperthyroidism and roughly 17 progressor patients.

Germline trimming amounts to 8 bases on V and 5 bases on J, with 12 as the count of junction bases outside the gene matches. The CDR3 contains 15 residues, cysteine and phenylalanine counted. The entry retains the CDR3 DNA only, 45 bases that are in frame from base 1. The germline V gene sets CDR1 to MNHEY and CDR2 to SVGEGT. Results and caveats for the whole study, not just this receptor: Most expanded thyroid clonotypes (frequency above 0.001) were also detected in blood, suggesting blood repertoires may reflect thyroid immune responses. In validation, the model predicted progression to ophthalmopathy a median of 6.5 months before onset, with over 60% sensitivity and about 72% specificity. No statistical method was used to set the sample size in advance, and investigators knew the group allocation. A 13 V-J signature model separated ophthalmopathy from stable hyperthyroidism, with around 90% sensitivity and around 84% specificity in cross-validation and 80%/75% in testing.

This clonotype was counted at least ten times. Its antigen target is currently unknown. Base qualities are missing; no much larger clone stands one base away. Amplification of TCR beta CDR3 regions was carried out from RNA transcripts. The first round of RT-PCR for the TCR CDR3 was performed with the HTBI primer set and the Qiagen OneStep RT-PCR kit. The libraries were constructed in a second round of multiplex PCR and then size-selected and purified. Libraries were sequenced paired-end with 100 bp reads on an Illumina HiSeq2000. The original methods were these. Raw data were processed with SOAPnuke, discarding reads with adapters, uncalled bases, mean Phred below 15, or no exact constant-primer or identifier match. High-quality paired reads were merged with COPE v1.2.5, and unique nucleotide sequences were defined as clonotypes. Clonotypes were aligned to IMGT TRBV, TRBD and TRBJ reference segments using MiTCR v1.1. Only V-J combinations with frequency above 0.0001, covering 99% to 99.2% of repertoires, were analysed. The TCS score was defined as F50 (clonal expansion) divided by E x V (chaos), with BLOSUM62-based TCRdist calculated between CDR3 peptides within each V-J. Welch's t-statistics and random forest reduced roughly 540 V-J features to 13, which were used in a naive Bayes classifier (R e1071). TCRdb reprocessing: public reads trimmed at Q25 with fastp, clones called with MiXCR, in-frame beta chains kept. Identical CDR3 proteins give one entry, which carries the most common genes and DNA. The V and J calls were not made by the authors but by TCRdb's processing. The sample has about 180,000 distinct CDR3 sequences on record, 15% to 20% of them singletons. Clones ranked in the top ten supply 25% to 35% of the sample.

Stable Graves' hyperthyroidism was defined as the absence of progression to ophthalmopathy over 18 months of follow-up. Hyperthyroidism patients were newly diagnosed, with disease duration under 2 months, and aged 18 to 65 years. Any patient with an uncontrolled infection, another autoimmune disease, pregnancy or lactation was excluded. Diagnoses relied on clinical symptoms, serum thyroxine and TRAb, thyroid ultrasound and orbital computed tomography. PBMCs were separated from 10 ml of fresh peripheral blood using Ficoll-Paque density gradient centrifugation. Total RNA was extracted with Trizol reagent, and quality was checked on an Agilent 2100 Bioanalyzer.

This chain joins TRBV6-2 or TRBV6-3 to TRBJ2-5, and 9 junction bases match TRBD1. This receptor was taken from a woman aged 45-60 years with Graves' hyperthyroidism. The sample consisted of blood. The DNA sequence is TGTGCCAGCGGACTGGGACAGGGAAGACGCGAGACCCAGTACTTC. Its amino acids are CASGLGQGRRETQYF.